This T cell receptor beta chain was recovered during a study of T-cell reconstitution after alpha-beta-depleted transplantation in children. The CDR3 covers 15 residues. The germline V gene encodes CDR1 LGHDT and CDR2 YNNKEL (reference sequence). The V end lost 1 base, the J end lost 0 bases, and 7 bases lay between the germline ends. This clonotype was detected a few times. Molecular barcoding with unique molecular identifiers was used for the TCRbeta library. In TCRdb, the PCR reads were re-called with MiXCR into one record per CDR3 protein. Here the sample spans more than 250,000 distinct CDR3 sequences, about 10% being singletons.

Sequences were derived from PBMCs from the stem cell graft donor, sampled from the stem cell graft. The rearrangement links TRBV3-1 to TRBJ1-5; the D is unclear. The receptor's source is a human donor who donated a stem cell graft to a child with SCID. CDR3 in DNA: TGTGCCAGCAGCCAAGCTGCTTATAGCAATCAGCCCCAGCATTTT. Translated, it gives CASSQAAYSNQPQHF.